The T cell receptor beta chain under discussion was sequenced for a study of early stage breast cancer tumors. Study-level background: ER+/PR+/HER2- status applied to about 70% of the 16 invasive breast tumors. Among approximately twelve ER+/PR+/HER2- tumors, eight were ductal, four lobular.

Germline V gene lookup returns CDR1 SEHNR and CDR2 FQNEAQ (reference sequence). CDR3 size: 15 residues. Unmatched junction bases numbered 10, after V lost 5 bases and J lost 7 bases. The table lists this clone with a few counts. Each sample had two DNA replicates, around 0.45 ug blood or roughly 1.4 ug tissue. The repertoire was sequenced with immunoSEQ multiplex PCR; TCRdb's copy has only in-frame clones and lacks some. The sample has some 41,000 clones; about three quarters are singletons. The clonotype was recovered from a person aged 45 to 59 with breast cancer. The chain employs TRBV7-9 and TRBJ2-7; 11 nucleotides agree with TRBD2. The sample consisted of blood. DNA of the CDR3: TGTGCCAGCAGCCTTCAGACTAGCGGGACAGGGGAGCAGTACTTC. As protein: CASSLQTSGTGEQYF.